Following are 29 T cell receptor beta chains from one sample sequenced in a study of T-cell memory formation after mild COVID-19. TCRdb re-derived calls from the 5' RACE reads in MiXCR, one entry per CDR3 protein. Of more than 35,000 distinct CDR3 sequences in the sample, roughly 9% are singletons; the top ten hold 12%. The sequenced sample was PBMCs or a T cell subset sorted from them (not recorded which). Source of these receptors: an adult woman who had mild COVID-19 (a few samples of this study predate the infection). Cell type and time point are not known.

This clonotype was seen a handful of times. The chain carries TRBV5-1 and TRBJ2-3; possible D gene TRBD2, 6 bases. Trimming took 5 bases from V and 1 from J, leaving 8 bases between them. Germline loops: CDR1 SGHRS, CDR2 YFSETQ. This CDR3 is built from 13 residues. The DNA of the CDR3 is TGCGCCAGCAGGCCGGGAGGCACAGATACGCAGTATTTT. Amino acid sequence: CASRPGGTDTQYF.

This clonotype came up a few times. The chain carries TRBV12-3 or TRBV12-4 and TRBJ1-2; the D is unclear. This CDR3 is 14 amino acids long. With 9 bases removed from V and 0 bases from J, the gap between germline ends came to 14 bases. The CDR3 DNA reads as TGTGCCAGTGCGGCGGTGCCCCCTAACTATGGCTACACCTTC. As protein: CASAAVPPNYGYTF.

This clonotype was seen just once. V and J are TRBV20-1 and TRBJ2-7, with D tentatively TRBD1 (5 bases). With 3 bases removed from V and 2 bases from J, the gap between germline ends came to 11 bases. This CDR3 is built from 13 residues. The germline gives CDR1 DFQATT, CDR2 SNEGSKA (reference sequence). CDR3 DNA: TGCAGTGCTAGCTCCGACAGAACCTACGAGCAGTACGTC. It codes for CSASSDRTYEQYV.

This clonotype was observed a few times. This chain joins TRBV2 and TRBJ2-7, with 7 bases lining up with TRBD2. J lost 4 bases, V lost 7 bases, and 7 bases had no gene match. The CDR3 is made up of 13 amino acids. CDR1 SNHLY and CDR2 FYNNEI come from the germline V gene. The CDR3 loop reads CASNGGGLYEQYF. CDR3 in DNA: TGTGCCAGCAATGGCGGGGGTTTATACGAGCAGTACTTC.

This clonotype was found many times. V and J are TRBV7-6 and TRBJ2-3, with 8 bases matching TRBD1. The germline CDR1 and CDR2 sequences are SGHVS and FNYEAQ. J lost 4 bases, V lost 1 base, and 4 bases had no gene match. The CDR3 is 15 residues long. CDR3 nucleotides: TGTGCCAGCAGCTTAGTAGCAGGGGGCGCAGATACGCAGTATTTT. It codes for CASSLVAGGADTQYF.

Only a few counts were recorded for this clonotype. The chain has TRBV24-1 and TRBJ1-1; D is unclear. V lost 4 bases to trimming and J lost 1 base, with 6 bases between them. Per the germline V gene, CDR1 is KGHDR and CDR2 is SFDVKD. The CDR3 has 13 amino acids. CDR3: CATSEAGNTEAFF. The CDR3 DNA reads TGTGCCACCAGTGAGGCAGGGAACACTGAAGCTTTCTTT.

The chain is built from TRBV5-1 and TRBJ1-2, with 10 bases aligning to TRBD1. There are 14 residues in the CDR3. Germline lookup yields CDR1 SGHRS and CDR2 YFSETQ. The V gene end was trimmed by 4 bases and the J gene end by 7 bases; junction bases not matched to a gene: 7. CDR3 nucleotides: TGCGCCAGCAGCATAGACAGGGGGCAAAGTGGCTACACCTTC. Amino acid sequence: CASSIDRGQSGYTF.

This rearrangement joins TRBV12-3 or TRBV12-4 to TRBJ1-4, with TRBD1 matching 9 bases. Germline trimming cut 6 bases from V and 0 bases from J; bases unmatched to any gene: 5. The CDR3 contains 16 residues. CDR3 sequence: CASSQGQGSTNEKLFF. The CDR3, as DNA: TGTGCCAGCAGCCAAGGACAGGGGTCAACTAATGAAAAACTGTTTTTT.

The genes are TRBV12-3 or TRBV12-4 and TRBJ1-2, with TRBD1 matching 11 bases. This CDR3 is built from 16 residues. Trimming took 5 bases from V and 8 from J; bases not matched to a gene: 13. The CDR3 here is CASSPSRGQGARGYTF. Written as DNA, the CDR3 is TGTGCCAGCAGTCCCTCCCGAGGACAGGGGGCACGCGGCTACACCTTC.

There are a few counts of this clonotype. The chain is built from TRBV27 and TRBJ1-1; D is undetermined. Trimming took off 6 bases at V and 1 base at J, with 9 bases between the two ends. CDR3 length: 13 residues. Germline CDR1 reads MNHEY; CDR2 reads SMNVEV (reference sequence). The CDR3 bases are TGTGCCAGCAGCCGCCTCGGGAACACTGAAGCTTTCTTT. This codes for CASSRLGNTEAFF.

This clonotype was seen at least ten times. The chain carries TRBV4-2 and TRBJ2-7; 11 bases align to TRBD1. This CDR3 spans 16 amino acids. The V gene end was trimmed by 0 bases and the J gene end by 4 bases; junction bases not matched to a gene: 5. In germline, CDR1 is LGHNA, CDR2 YNFKEQ. The CDR3 region has the DNA TGTGCCAGCAGCCAAGAAGGCGGGGACAGGGGGTACGAGCAGTACTTC. This sequence encodes CASSQEGGDRGYEQYF.

This clonotype was detected ten times or more. The chain carries TRBV24-1 and TRBJ2-3; D uncertain. The V and J ends lost 6 bases and 3 bases respectively, with 6 bases between them. CDR1 is KGHDR and CDR2 is SFDVKD in the germline V gene. CDR3 size: 12 residues. The CDR3 is CATSLGTDTQYF. CDR3 sequence (DNA): TGTGCCACCAGTCTAGGAACAGATACGCAGTATTTT.

The CDR3, as DNA: TGCAGTGCTACAATTATCGGACAGGGCGCTCGTCAGAAAGAAGCTTTCTTT. Encoded protein: CSATIIGQGARQKEAFF. The rearrangement uses TRBV20-1 and TRBJ1-1, with 8 bases lining up with TRBD1. The J segment lost 8 bases and the V segment lost 4 bases, leaving 21 bases of the junction unmatched. Germline V lookup: CDR1 DFQATT, CDR2 SNEGSKA (reference sequence). This CDR3 comprises 17 residues.

This clonotype is termed medium-sized (0.01 to 0.1%). The chain carries TRBV7-6 and TRBJ2-1, with 8 bases fitting TRBD1. Germline lookup yields CDR1 SGHVS and CDR2 FNYEAQ. V dropped 5 bases and J dropped 0; count of bases not matched to a gene: 3. This CDR3 has 15 amino acids. DNA for the CDR3: TGTGCCAGCAGCGTGGGACAGGTCTCCTACAATGAGCAGTTCTTC. Its protein is CASSVGQVSYNEQFF.

This clonotype was observed a few times. This sequence joins TRBV7-9 and TRBJ2-1, with TRBD2 as a possible D gene (6 bases). The CDR3 loop spans 15 amino acids. Germline-derived CDR1 and CDR2 are SEHNR and FQNEAQ (reference sequence). Trimming removed 5 bases at V and 7 bases at J, with 18 bases between. The CDR3 DNA sequence: TGTGCCAGCAGCCCGCGCCGACGGAGGGGAAATGAGCAGTTCTTC. This sequence encodes CASSPRRRRGNEQFF. Variable domain in full (rest from reference TRBV7-9 and TRBJ2-1): DTGVSQNPRHKITKRGQNVTFRCDPISEHNRLYWYRQTLGQGPEFLTYFQNEAQLEKSRLLSDRFSAERPKGSFSTLEIQRTEQGDSAMYLCASSPRRRRGNEQFFGPGTRLTVL.

Only a few counts were recorded for this clonotype. Germline is not matched at one junction end, which may reflect a read error. This chain links TRBV29-1 with TRBJ1-2; 7 positions agree with TRBD1. Germline V gene sequence: CDR1 SQVTM, CDR2 ANQGSEA. This CDR3 spans 12 amino acids. The CDR3 reads CSVEARERQGLF. Here the CDR3 DNA reads TGCAGCGTTGAGGCCCGCGAGAGACAGGGACTCTTC.

V is TRBV9 and J is TRBJ1-1, with D tentatively TRBD1 (5 bases). The CDR3 has 15 amino acids. The germline V gene has CDR1 SGDLS and CDR2 YYNGEE. With 3 bases removed from V and 4 bases from J, the gap between germline ends came to 16 bases. The chain's CDR3 is CASSAGPGSSTEAFF. The CDR3 DNA reads as TGTGCCAGCAGCGCGGGACCGGGTTCGAGCACTGAAGCTTTCTTT.

The chain couples TRBV19 to TRBJ2-7; TRBD2 might be the D (6 bases). Germline CDR1 LNHDA, CDR2 SQIVND (reference sequence). This CDR3 contains 14 residues. Trimming removed 2 bases at V and 2 bases at J, with 10 bases between. The CDR3 DNA follows: TGTGCCAGTAGTATATTGGAGGGCGCCTACGAGCAGTACTTC. Residues: CASSILEGAYEQYF.

V and J are TRBV4-3 and TRBJ1-2, with D hard to call. Germline lookup yields CDR1 LGHNA and CDR2 YSLEER. The CDR3 is 14 residues long. Deletions cut 0 bases from V and 8 bases from J, with 13 bases between. The CDR3 coding sequence is TGCGCCAGCAGCCAAGAAACCTCGCCGGGGGGCTACACCTTC. It encodes CASSQETSPGGYTF.

This clonotype has more than one count but fewer than ten. The V call is TRBV6-1, the J call TRBJ2-1; 7 bases align to TRBD1. Germline assignment: CDR1 MNHNS and CDR2 SASEGT. The junction had 6 bases not matched to a gene; V was cut back by 6 bases and J by 1 base. This CDR3 region has 15 residues. CDR3 protein: CASRAGTASYNEQFF. Written as DNA, the CDR3 is TGTGCCAGCAGAGCCGGGACAGCATCCTACAATGAGCAGTTCTTC.

The V and J genes are TRBV7-3 and TRBJ2-3; unclear D gene. Germline V lookup: CDR1 SGHTA, CDR2 FQGTGA. Between the trimmed V and J ends, which lost 3 bases and 2 bases, there was a span of 9 bases. The CDR3 totals 14 residues. The chain's CDR3 is CASSLSVSTDTQYF. The DNA for the CDR3 is TGTGCCAGCAGCTTGAGTGTTTCCACAGATACGCAGTATTTT.

The chain uses TRBV7-2 and TRBJ1-1; TRBD1 is a possible D gene (6 bases). CDR3 length equals 14 residues. CDR1 and CDR2 (germline): SGHTA, FQGNSA. Trimming shortened V by 4 bases and J by 7 bases, and 16 bases separated the two germline ends. CDR3 sequence (DNA): TGTGCCAGCAGCTCTAGGGGGGGGCCTCATGAAGCTTTCTTT. Translation gives CASSSRGGPHEAFF.

This clonotype was recorded a few times. This chain connects TRBV20-1 to TRBJ2-3; tentative D call: TRBD1 (6 bases). Germline V gene sequence: CDR1 DFQATT, CDR2 SNEGSKA (reference sequence). The CDR3 extends over 11 amino acids. Trimming removed 6 bases at V and 6 bases at J, with 10 bases between. The CDR3 DNA follows: TGCAGTGCAGGGGGTTCCGATACGCAGTATTTT. This gives the protein CSAGGSDTQYF.

The chain has TRBV6-2 or TRBV6-3 and TRBJ1-2; D is uncertain. The CDR3 spans 15 residues. From germline, CDR1 is MNHEY and CDR2 SVGEGT. V gave up 6 bases and J gave up 4 bases, with 18 bases separating them. CDR3 bases: TGTGCCAGCAGCCGCATGGATTCAAAGGGCTATGGCTACACCTTC. As protein: CASSRMDSKGYGYTF.

The gene calls are TRBV5-6 and TRBJ2-7, with D possibly called TRBD1 or TRBD2 (6 bases each). The CDR3 extends over 15 amino acids. The germline V gene encodes CDR1 SGHDT and CDR2 YYEEEE. V lost 4 bases, J lost 4 bases, and 18 bases lay in between. As DNA, the CDR3 is TGTGCCAGCAGCCACCCCGGGACACGGGGGTACGAGCAGTACTTC. Its protein is CASSHPGTRGYEQYF.

This clonotype was observed a handful of times. The J gene is TRBJ2-3, the V gene TRBV7-2; 10 positions agree with TRBD2. This CDR3 region has 14 residues. Trimming took 8 bases from V and 4 from J; bases not matched to a gene: 6. Germline-derived CDR1 and CDR2 are SGHTA and FQGNSA. The CDR3 here is CASVSGRASDTQYF. As DNA, the CDR3 is TGTGCCAGCGTCAGCGGGAGGGCTTCAGATACGCAGTATTTT.

This clonotype was seen a handful of times. This rearrangement joins TRBV5-6 to TRBJ2-3; a possible D gene is TRBD2 (5 bases). The germline V gene has CDR1 SGHDT and CDR2 YYEEEE. The CDR3 loop spans 17 amino acids. V was trimmed by 0 bases and J by 3 bases, leaving 17 bases between them. The CDR3, as DNA: TGTGCCAGCAGCTTGGCCAAACCGGGGATGGGAACAGATACGCAGTATTTT. It yields the protein CASSLAKPGMGTDTQYF.

The chain recombines TRBV12-3 or TRBV12-4 with TRBJ2-1; 9 bases align to TRBD1. This CDR3 is 15 amino acids long. J was trimmed by 6 bases and V by 6 bases; bases with no gene match: 9. CDR3 protein: CASSQRDRDPNEQFF. The CDR3 DNA follows: TGTGCCAGCAGCCAACGGGACAGGGACCCCAATGAGCAGTTCTTC.

The table lists this clonotype with a few counts. The chain carries TRBV4-2 and TRBJ1-5, with TRBD1 matching over 8 bases. Germline V gives CDR1 LGHNA, CDR2 YNFKEQ. J lost 2 bases, V lost 3 bases, and 6 bases had no gene match. The CDR3 contains 16 residues. CDR3 nucleotide sequence: TGTGCCAGCAGCCATACAACGACAGGGGGCAATCAGCCCCAGCATTTT. Its translation: CASSHTTTGGNQPQHF.